The 27 T cell receptor beta chains listed next were all sequenced from one sample in a study of T cell repertoires in cytomegalovirus infection. TCRdb re-called the reads through MiXCR, storing one row per CDR3 protein. The repertoire holds about 180,000 distinct CDR3 sequences, with about an eighth as singletons. The specimen was PBMCs. These receptors came from a human donor in good health (CMV status not recorded). Some clones in this sample may be carry-over from other donors' samples.

In its sample, this clonotype was seen many times. The chain employs TRBV28 and TRBJ1-1; D is unclear. V lost 6 bases to trimming and J lost 5 bases, with 16 bases between them. The CDR3 is 14 residues long. Germline CDR1 and CDR2: MDHEN and SYDVKM. The CDR3 nucleotides are TGTGCCAGCAGACCCTCGTCGCCGGGGACTGAAGCTTTCTTT. The encoded protein is CASRPSSPGTEAFF. The variable domain in full, with the rest retrieved from reference TRBV28 and TRBJ1-1, is DVKVTQSSRYLVKRTGEKVFLECVQDMDHENMFWYRQDPGLGLRLIYFSYDVKMKEKGDIPEGYSVSREKKERFSLILESASTNQTSMYLCASRPSSPGTEAFFGQGTRLTVV.

The sample holds a few counts of this clonotype. The rearrangement uses TRBV7-3 and TRBJ2-5; D unclear. Between the trimmed V and J ends, which lost 5 bases and 3 bases, there was a span of 10 bases. Germline CDR1 and CDR2: SGHTA and FQGTGA. The length of the CDR3 is 13 residues. As DNA, the CDR3 is TGTGCCAGCAGCGCCAAAGTCGAAGAGACCCAGTACTTC. Translated, it gives CASSAKVEETQYF.

This clonotype came up many times. V usage is TRBV28 and J usage is TRBJ2-3; 13 nucleotides line up with TRBD2. Germline V gene data show CDR1 as MDHEN and CDR2 as SYDVKM. V was clipped by 5 bases and J by 5 bases; unmatched bases: 7. CDR3 length equals 16 residues. In DNA form, the CDR3 reads TGTGCCAGCAGTCAAAAACTAGCGGGGGGGCAAGATACGCAGTATTTT. Translated, it gives CASSQKLAGGQDTQYF.

The chain joins TRBV11-2 to TRBJ1-4; D remains unclear. V was trimmed by 5 bases and J by 4 bases, leaving 14 bases between them. The CDR3 length is 15 residues. The germline V gene encodes CDR1 SGHAT and CDR2 FQNNGV. CDR3 region: CASSREGLNNEKLFF. The CDR3 DNA sequence: TGTGCCAGCAGCCGGGAAGGCCTTAATAATGAAAAACTGTTTTTT.

Many counts were recorded for this clonotype. This chain links TRBV28 with TRBJ2-7, with D maybe TRBD2 (5 bases). This CDR3 is built from 14 residues. Looked up from germline, CDR1 is MDHEN and CDR2 is SYDVKM. Trimming stripped 3 bases from V and 7 bases from J, with 16 bases between. CDR3: CASSFLDRDKEQYF. The CDR3 bases are TGTGCCAGCAGTTTCCTCGACCGGGATAAGGAGCAGTACTTC.

The chain couples TRBV19 to TRBJ1-5; 10 bases match TRBD1. After removal of 7 bases from V and 1 base from J, the junction contained 4 bases not matched to a gene. CDR3 size: 15 residues. The germline V gene encodes CDR1 LNHDA and CDR2 SQIVND (reference sequence). The CDR3 sequence: CASIGTGVSNQPQHF. CDR3 sequence (DNA): TGTGCCAGTATCGGGACAGGGGTAAGCAATCAGCCCCAGCATTTT.

In DNA form, the CDR3 reads TGTGCCAGCAGTGAAGCGCCGGGGAACACTGAAGCTTTCTTT. Its translation is CASSEAPGNTEAFF. J is TRBJ1-1 and V is TRBV2; unclear D gene. V dropped 0 bases and J dropped 1 base, with 6 bases sitting between them. The CDR3 runs 14 residues. Germline CDR1 is SNHLY and CDR2 is FYNNEI.

This chain links TRBV6-4 with TRBJ2-3; D gene ambiguous. The V end lost 0 bases, the J end lost 2 bases, and 3 bases lay between the germline ends. Looked up from germline, CDR1 is MRHNA and CDR2 is SNTAGT. There are 13 residues in the CDR3. CDR3 sequence: CASSDSPTDTQYF. CDR3 coding DNA: TGTGCCAGCAGTGACTCCCCCACAGATACGCAGTATTTT.

This clonotype was counted many times. The CDR3 region has the DNA TGCGCCAGCAGCCAAGATCCCCGGGGCTATGGCTACACCTTC. Translating it yields CASSQDPRGYGYTF. V is TRBV5-1 and J is TRBJ1-2; D is unclear. The length of the CDR3 is 14 residues. V was cut by 4 bases and J by 4 bases, with 14 bases left in between. Germline values: CDR1 SGHRS, CDR2 YFSETQ.

Many counts were recorded for this clonotype. The V and J genes are TRBV28 and TRBJ2-7, with D hard to call. The CDR3 is 16 residues long. Trimming stripped 7 bases from V and 6 bases from J, with 25 bases between. Germline V gene sequence: CDR1 MDHEN, CDR2 SYDVKM. The CDR3, as DNA: TGTGCCAGCAACCCCGTAGATAACATCCTACGGTCCGAGCAGTACTTC. Translated: CASNPVDNILRSEQYF.

In its sample, this clonotype was seen many times. This chain uses TRBV4-1 with TRBJ2-2, with TRBD1 as a possible D gene (6 bases). The germline gives CDR1 MGHRA, CDR2 YSYEKL. The CDR3 has 14 amino acids. V lost 6 bases to trimming and J lost 0 bases, with 8 bases between them. CDR3: CASSRDTNTGELFF. In DNA form, the CDR3 reads TGCGCCAGCAGTCGGGACACGAACACCGGGGAGCTGTTTTTT.

This clonotype was observed many times. V usage is TRBV20-1 and J usage is TRBJ2-4; 8 nucleotides align to TRBD2. The germline gives CDR1 DFQATT, CDR2 SNEGSKA (reference sequence). The CDR3 loop spans 15 amino acids. Trimming at V came to 3 bases and at J to 0 bases, leaving 4 bases not matched to a gene. CDR3 in amino acids: CSARSAGVAKNIQYF. The CDR3 DNA follows: TGCAGTGCTAGGTCAGCGGGAGTAGCCAAAAACATTCAGTACTTC.

The chain is built from TRBV4-2 and TRBJ2-7, with TRBD1 identical over 8 bases. CDR1 is LGHNA and CDR2 is YNFKEQ in the germline V gene. There are 15 residues in the CDR3. The ends lost 5 bases at V and 0 bases at J; junction bases unmatched: 6. The DNA of the CDR3 is TGTGCCAGCAGCGGGGACAGGCAGAGCTCCTACGAGCAGTACTTC. Encoded protein: CASSGDRQSSYEQYF.

Only a few counts were recorded for this clonotype. The chain carries TRBV28 and TRBJ1-5; 11 bases match TRBD1. V shed 4 bases, J shed 3 bases, and the junction held 2 bases outside the gene matches. This CDR3 has 15 residues. CDR1 and CDR2 from the germline V gene are MDHEN and SYDVKM. The CDR3 sequence: CASSWDRGDNQPQHF. The DNA for the CDR3 is TGTGCCAGCAGTTGGGACAGGGGGGACAATCAGCCCCAGCATTTT.

This chain connects TRBV7-9 to TRBJ1-2; no reliable D call. Per germline, CDR1 SEHNR and CDR2 FQNEAQ (reference sequence). The CDR3 is 14 residues long. V dropped 1 base and J dropped 6 bases, with 12 bases sitting between them. Here the CDR3 DNA reads TGTGCCAGCAGCTTAGAATCCCCAAAGGATGGCTACACCTTC. As protein: CASSLESPKDGYTF.

V is TRBV2 and J is TRBJ1-5; D is uncertain. The germline gives CDR1 SNHLY, CDR2 FYNNEI. CDR3 length equals 13 residues. The V gene lost 6 bases and the J gene lost 5 bases, with 11 bases spanning the gap. The CDR3 DNA reads as TGTGCCAGCAGAAAGGACGTTGATCAGCCCCAGCATTTT. Translated: CASRKDVDQPQHF. Supplemented by reference TRBV2 and TRBJ1-5, the full variable domain reads EPEVTQTPSHQVTQMGQEVILRCVPISNHLYFYWYRQILGQKVEFLVSFYNNEISEKSEIFDDQFSVERPDGSNFTLKIRSTKLEDSAMYFCASRKDVDQPQHFGDGTRLSIL.

This clonotype was seen a handful of times. This chain joins TRBV19 and TRBJ2-3; D is possibly TRBD2 (6 bases). CDR1 is LNHDA, CDR2 SQIVND, per germline (reference sequence). V dropped 6 bases and J dropped 5 bases, with 24 bases sitting between them. The CDR3 covers 17 residues. DNA for the CDR3: TGTGCCAGTAGCAATTGGGCTGGAGGGCGAGCGGGAGATACGCAGTATTTT. Protein product: CASSNWAGGRAGDTQYF.

This clonotype has only a few counts. V usage is TRBV29-1 and J usage is TRBJ2-5, with D perhaps matching TRBD2 (5 bases). V lost 7 bases, J lost 5 bases, and 11 bases lay in between. Germline-derived CDR1 and CDR2 are SQVTM and ANQGSEA. The CDR3 loop spans 11 amino acids. CDR3 in amino acids: CSGEIYETQYF. The CDR3 DNA sequence: TGCAGCGGGGAGATATACGAGACCCAGTACTTC.

This clonotype was counted at least ten times. The CDR3 DNA reads TGCGCCAGCAGCCAATTGGGACTGACAGGAGGTGAGCAGTTCTTC. This sequence encodes CASSQLGLTGGEQFF. The chain uses TRBV4-3 and TRBJ2-1; D may match TRBD1 or TRBD2 (6 bases each). Trimming took 2 bases from V and 9 from J, leaving 17 bases between them. The germline CDR1 and CDR2 sequences are LGHNA and YSLEER. CDR3 size: 15 residues.

This clonotype was observed many times. This sequence joins TRBV5-4 and TRBJ2-1, with D possibly being TRBD1 or TRBD2 (6 bases each). Deletions cut 3 bases from V and 5 bases from J, with 12 bases between. CDR1 and CDR2 (germline): SGHNT, YYREEE (reference sequence). The CDR3 is made up of 14 amino acids. This CDR3 reads CASSSPGADNEQFF. The CDR3 coding sequence is TGTGCCAGCAGCTCACCGGGGGCCGACAATGAGCAGTTCTTC.

The chain has TRBV29-1 and TRBJ1-2; D not certain. V shed 1 base and J shed 4 bases, with 10 bases lying between them. This CDR3 contains 13 residues. CDR1 and CDR2 (germline): SQVTM, ANQGSEA. The CDR3 DNA follows: TGCAGCGTTGAAGTCAGTGTGGGCTATGGCTACACCTTC. This gives the protein CSVEVSVGYGYTF.

This clonotype was picked up many times. The chain uses TRBV7-2 and TRBJ1-6; D is unresolved. Trimming cost V 1 base and J 9 bases, with 13 bases left between them. Per germline, CDR1 SGHTA and CDR2 FQGNSA. The CDR3 consists of 15 residues. CDR3 DNA sequence: TGTGCCAGCAGCTTAGAGCGGCAGATCAGTTCACCCCTCCACTTT. Protein: CASSLERQISSPLHF.

This rearrangement joins TRBV27 to TRBJ1-5, with unresolved D. With 0 bases removed from V and 3 bases from J, the gap between germline ends came to 15 bases. Looked up from germline, CDR1 is MNHEY and CDR2 is SMNVEV (reference sequence). The CDR3 is made up of 17 amino acids. CDR3 sequence: CASSLSNPRGINQPQHF. CDR3 nucleotide sequence: TGTGCCAGCAGTTTATCGAACCCCCGGGGTATCAATCAGCCCCAGCATTTT.

The sample holds many counts of this clonotype. V gene TRBV7-9 combines with J gene TRBJ1-1; the match to TRBD1 covers 7 bases. J lost 5 bases, V lost 4 bases, and 7 bases had no gene match. The CDR3 has 14 amino acids. Germline CDR1 and CDR2: SEHNR and FQNEAQ (reference sequence). Here the CDR3 reads CASSSDRDWTEAFF. CDR3 coding DNA: TGTGCCAGCAGCTCCGACAGGGATTGGACTGAAGCTTTCTTT.

The chain links TRBV2 to TRBJ2-1; 8 bases agree with TRBD2. The CDR3 loop spans 15 amino acids. Unmatched junction bases numbered 5, after V lost 3 bases and J lost 4 bases. Germline CDR1 is SNHLY and CDR2 is FYNNEI. The CDR3 spells CASSDWAGGYNEQFF. The CDR3 DNA is TGTGCCAGCAGTGATTGGGCGGGGGGATACAATGAGCAGTTCTTC.

Notes on this clonotype: Being one base from a much bigger clone, this may be a read error. The gene calls are TRBV7-9 and TRBJ1-5; 8 bases line up with TRBD1. The ends lost 5 bases at V and 7 bases at J; junction bases unmatched: 7. Germline V gene data show CDR1 as SEHNR and CDR2 as FQNEAQ (reference sequence). The CDR3 has 14 residues. CDR3 protein: CASSIEAGGQPQHF. The CDR3 DNA sequence: TGTGCCAGCAGCATAGAGGCAGGGGGCCAGCCCCAGCATTTT.

V is TRBV5-4 and J is TRBJ2-1, with D tentatively TRBD1 (6 bases). Per the germline V gene, CDR1 is SGHNT and CDR2 is YYREEE (reference sequence). This CDR3 comprises 15 residues. With 3 bases removed from V and 7 bases from J, the gap between germline ends came to 17 bases. CDR3 DNA: TGTGCCAGCAGCTGGGGGCAGGCCGCTAGGAATGAGCAGTTCTTC. Residues: CASSWGQAARNEQFF.